This entry features one TCR beta chain sequence. Its antigen remains unidentified. These data belong to a study of shared clonotypes between healthy human individuals. Overall study findings and caveats: An effect of sequencing depth on clonotype sharing among donors was expected. As a rule, naive subsets had a larger estimated richness than memory subsets.

Clones were sequenced by immunoSEQ multiplex PCR, and TCRdb holds only the in-frame ones, with some missing. The table includes fewer than 850,000 clones, less than 80% detected once. Germline V gene lookup returns CDR1 LNHDA and CDR2 SQIVND (reference sequence). This CDR3 spans 14 amino acids. V lost 8 bases to trimming and J lost 3 bases, with 14 bases between them. The receptor was isolated from a woman in her thirties in good health. The chain carries TRBV19 and TRBJ1-3; D uncertain. The sequenced sample was memory CD4+ T cells sorted from blood. The subset is: CD45RA-negative fraction. Written as DNA, the CDR3 is TGTGCCAGTGAAGGACGGGCCCATGGAAACACCATATATTTT. Translated: CASEGRAHGNTIYF.